This TCR beta chain was sequenced for a study of blood T cells in healthy people across ages. Study overall: About one barcoded beta molecule was captured per two T cells (by template switching). Study findings and constraints: Roughly linearly, TCR beta diversity per million T cells fell as age increased. It was the long-lived donors that had more naive CD4+ cells and higher diversity than aged donors.

This clonotype was counted a few times. Antigen unknown. It was with a sample-barcoded 5' primer and a J-beta primer mix that a second PCR of about 6 to 12 cycles was run. TCRdb recomputed calls from the 5' RACE reads with MiXCR, one row per CDR3 protein. The repertoire holds about 970,000 distinct CDR3 sequences, with 51% as singletons. This CDR3 is built from 16 residues. Between the trimmed V and J ends, which lost 4 bases and 6 bases, there was a span of 18 bases. This receptor was identified in an older woman in good health. The material sequenced was blood. The gene calls are TRBV12-3 or TRBV12-4 and TRBJ1-4; D not certain. The CDR3 is CASSWGEIQRDEKLFF. DNA for the CDR3: TGTGCCAGCAGTTGGGGAGAAATACAAAGGGATGAAAAACTGTTTTTT.